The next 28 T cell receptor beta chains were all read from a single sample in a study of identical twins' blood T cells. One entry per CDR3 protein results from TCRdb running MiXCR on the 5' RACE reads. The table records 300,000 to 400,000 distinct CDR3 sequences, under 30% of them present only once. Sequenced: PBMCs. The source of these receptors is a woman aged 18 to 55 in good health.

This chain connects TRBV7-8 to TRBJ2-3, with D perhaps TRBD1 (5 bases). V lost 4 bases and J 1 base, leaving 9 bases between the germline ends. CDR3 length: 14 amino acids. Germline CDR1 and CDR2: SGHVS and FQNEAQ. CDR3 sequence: CASSSMTGTDTQYF. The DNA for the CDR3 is TGTGCCAGCAGCTCTATGACAGGCACAGATACGCAGTATTTT.

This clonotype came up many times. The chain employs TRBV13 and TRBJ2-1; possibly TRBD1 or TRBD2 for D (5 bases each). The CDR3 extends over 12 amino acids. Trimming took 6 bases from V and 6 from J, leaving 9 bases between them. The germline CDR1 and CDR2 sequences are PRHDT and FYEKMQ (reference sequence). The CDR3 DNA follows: TGTGCCAGCAGTCGGGACCTCAATGAGCAGTTCTTC. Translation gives CASSRDLNEQFF.

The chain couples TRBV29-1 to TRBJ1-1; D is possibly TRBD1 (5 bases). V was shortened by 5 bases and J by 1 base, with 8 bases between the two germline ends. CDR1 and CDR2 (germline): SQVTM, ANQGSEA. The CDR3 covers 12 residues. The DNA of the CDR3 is TGCAGCGTTCGGGGACGGAACACTGAAGCTTTCTTT. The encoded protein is CSVRGRNTEAFF.

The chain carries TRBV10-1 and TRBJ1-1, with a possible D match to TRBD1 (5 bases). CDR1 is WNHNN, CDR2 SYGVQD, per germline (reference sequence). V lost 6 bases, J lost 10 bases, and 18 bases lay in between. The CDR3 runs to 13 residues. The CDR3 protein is CASSAGTFGGAFF. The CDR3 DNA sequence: TGCGCCAGCAGCGCCGGGACTTTTGGTGGAGCTTTCTTT.

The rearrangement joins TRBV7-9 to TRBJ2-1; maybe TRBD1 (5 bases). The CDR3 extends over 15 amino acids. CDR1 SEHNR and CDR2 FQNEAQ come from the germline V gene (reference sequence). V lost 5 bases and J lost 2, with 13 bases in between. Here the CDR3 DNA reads TGTGCCAGCAGCGGAAGACAGTGGGCCTACAATGAGCAGTTCTTC. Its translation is CASSGRQWAYNEQFF. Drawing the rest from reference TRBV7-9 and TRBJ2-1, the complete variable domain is DTGVSQNPRHKITKRGQNVTFRCDPISEHNRLYWYRQTLGQGPEFLTYFQNEAQLEKSRLLSDRFSAERPKGSFSTLEIQRTEQGDSAMYLCASSGRQWAYNEQFFGPGTRLTVL.

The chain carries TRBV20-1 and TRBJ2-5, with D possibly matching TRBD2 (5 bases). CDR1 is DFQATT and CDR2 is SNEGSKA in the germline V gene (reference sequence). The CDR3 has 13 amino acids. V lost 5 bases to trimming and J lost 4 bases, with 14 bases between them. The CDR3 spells CSAPMAGSETQYF. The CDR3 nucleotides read TGCAGTGCTCCAATGGCGGGCTCAGAGACCCAGTACTTC.

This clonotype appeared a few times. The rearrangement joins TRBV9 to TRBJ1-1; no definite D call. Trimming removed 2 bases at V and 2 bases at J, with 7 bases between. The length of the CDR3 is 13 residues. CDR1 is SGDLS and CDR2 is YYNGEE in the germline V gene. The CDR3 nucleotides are TGTGCCAGCAGCGTCTCGCGAAACACTGAAGCTTTCTTT. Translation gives CASSVSRNTEAFF.

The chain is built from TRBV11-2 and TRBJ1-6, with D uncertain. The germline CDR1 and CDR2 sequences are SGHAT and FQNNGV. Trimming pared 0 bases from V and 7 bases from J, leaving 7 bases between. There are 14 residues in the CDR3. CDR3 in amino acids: CASSLDPQNSPLHF. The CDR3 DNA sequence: TGTGCCAGCAGCTTAGATCCTCAGAATTCACCCCTCCACTTT.

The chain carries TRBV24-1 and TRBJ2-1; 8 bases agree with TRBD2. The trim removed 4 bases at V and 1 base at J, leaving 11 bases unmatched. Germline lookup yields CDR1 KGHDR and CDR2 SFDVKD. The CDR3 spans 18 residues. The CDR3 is CATSDPATSVGSYNEQFF. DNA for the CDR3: TGTGCCACCAGTGACCCGGCGACTAGCGTTGGATCCTACAATGAGCAGTTCTTC.

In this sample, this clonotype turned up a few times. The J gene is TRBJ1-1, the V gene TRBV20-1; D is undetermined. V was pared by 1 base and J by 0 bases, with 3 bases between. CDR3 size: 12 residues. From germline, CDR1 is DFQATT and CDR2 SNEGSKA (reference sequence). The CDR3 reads CSARVVNTEAFF. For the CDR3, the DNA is TGCAGTGCTAGAGTCGTGAACACTGAAGCTTTCTTT.

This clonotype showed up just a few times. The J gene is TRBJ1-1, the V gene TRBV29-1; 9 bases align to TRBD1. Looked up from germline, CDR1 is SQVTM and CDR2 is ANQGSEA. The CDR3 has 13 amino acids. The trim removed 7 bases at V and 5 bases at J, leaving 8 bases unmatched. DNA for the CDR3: TGCAGCGAGAACAGACAGGGGGAGACTGAAGCTTTCTTT. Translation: CSENRQGETEAFF. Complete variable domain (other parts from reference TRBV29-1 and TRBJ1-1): SAVISQKPSRDICQRGTSLTIQCQVDSQVTMMFWYRQQPGQSLTLIATANQGSEATYESGFVIDKFPISRPNLTFSTLTVSNMSPEDSSIYLCSENRQGETEAFFGQGTRLTVV.

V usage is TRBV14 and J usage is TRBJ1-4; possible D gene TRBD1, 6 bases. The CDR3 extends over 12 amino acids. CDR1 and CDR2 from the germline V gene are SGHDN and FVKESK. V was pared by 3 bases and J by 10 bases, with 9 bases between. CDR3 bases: TGTGCCAGCAGCCATCCCAGGGGAAAACTGTTTTTT. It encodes CASSHPRGKLFF.

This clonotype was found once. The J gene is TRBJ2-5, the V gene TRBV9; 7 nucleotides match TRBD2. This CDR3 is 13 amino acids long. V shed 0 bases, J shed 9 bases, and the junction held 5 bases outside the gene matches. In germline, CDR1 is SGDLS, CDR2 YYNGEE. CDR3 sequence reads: CASSVDIREAQYF. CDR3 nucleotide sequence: TGTGCCAGCAGCGTAGATATCCGGGAGGCCCAGTACTTC.

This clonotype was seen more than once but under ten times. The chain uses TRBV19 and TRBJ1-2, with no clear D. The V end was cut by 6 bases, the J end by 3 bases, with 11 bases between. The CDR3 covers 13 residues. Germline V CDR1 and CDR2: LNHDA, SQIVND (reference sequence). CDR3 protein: CASRGGADYGYTF. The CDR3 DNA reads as TGTGCCAGTAGAGGCGGTGCGGACTATGGCTACACCTTC.

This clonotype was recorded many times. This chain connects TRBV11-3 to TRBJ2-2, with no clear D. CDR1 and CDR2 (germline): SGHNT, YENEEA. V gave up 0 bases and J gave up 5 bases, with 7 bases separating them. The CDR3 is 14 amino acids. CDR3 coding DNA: TGTGCCAGCAGCTTAGACGAGATAACCGGGGAGCTGTTTTTT. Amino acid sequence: CASSLDEITGELFF.

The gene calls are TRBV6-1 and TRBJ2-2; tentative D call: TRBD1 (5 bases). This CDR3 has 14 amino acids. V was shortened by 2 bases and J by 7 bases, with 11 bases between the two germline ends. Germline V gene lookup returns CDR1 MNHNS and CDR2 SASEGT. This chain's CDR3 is CASSELQGYGELFF. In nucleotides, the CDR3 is TGTGCCAGCAGTGAACTTCAGGGTTACGGGGAGCTGTTTTTT.

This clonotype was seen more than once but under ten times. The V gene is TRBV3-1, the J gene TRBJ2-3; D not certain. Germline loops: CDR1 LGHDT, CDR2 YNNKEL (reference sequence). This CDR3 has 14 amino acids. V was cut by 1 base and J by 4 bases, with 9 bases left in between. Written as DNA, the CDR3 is TGTGCCAGCAGCCAAGCCCTTAGGGCAGATACGCAGTATTTT. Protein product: CASSQALRADTQYF.

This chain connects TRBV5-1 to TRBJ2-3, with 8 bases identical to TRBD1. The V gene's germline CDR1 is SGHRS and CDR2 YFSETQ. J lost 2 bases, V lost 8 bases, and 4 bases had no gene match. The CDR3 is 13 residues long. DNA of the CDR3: TGCGCCAGTACGGGACAGGACACAGATACGCAGTATTTT. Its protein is CASTGQDTDTQYF.

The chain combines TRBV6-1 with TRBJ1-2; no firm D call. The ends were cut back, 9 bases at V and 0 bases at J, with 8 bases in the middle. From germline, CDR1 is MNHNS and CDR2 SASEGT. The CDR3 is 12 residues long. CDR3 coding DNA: TGTGCCAGAAAAGACGCTAACTATGGCTACACCTTC. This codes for CARKDANYGYTF.

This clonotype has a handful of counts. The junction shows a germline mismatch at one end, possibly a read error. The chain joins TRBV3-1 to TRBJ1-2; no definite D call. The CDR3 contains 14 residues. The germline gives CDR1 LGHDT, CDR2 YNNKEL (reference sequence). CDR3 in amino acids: CAGSQVTTNYGYTF. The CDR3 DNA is TGTGCCGGCAGCCAAGTGACAACCAACTATGGCTACACCTTC.

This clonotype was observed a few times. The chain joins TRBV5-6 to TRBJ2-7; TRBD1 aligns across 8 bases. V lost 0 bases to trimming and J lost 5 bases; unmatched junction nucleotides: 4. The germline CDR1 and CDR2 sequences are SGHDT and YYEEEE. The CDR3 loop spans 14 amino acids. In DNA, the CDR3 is TGTGCCAGCAGCTTGGTGACAGGGGTCCACGAGCAGTACTTC. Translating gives CASSLVTGVHEQYF.

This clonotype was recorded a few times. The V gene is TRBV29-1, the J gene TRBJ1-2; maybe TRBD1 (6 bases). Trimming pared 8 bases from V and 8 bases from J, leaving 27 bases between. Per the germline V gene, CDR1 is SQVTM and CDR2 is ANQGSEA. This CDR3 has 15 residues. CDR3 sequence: CSIRGVNTALRGYTF. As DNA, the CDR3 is TGCAGCATCAGGGGTGTTAACACGGCGCTTAGGGGCTACACCTTC.

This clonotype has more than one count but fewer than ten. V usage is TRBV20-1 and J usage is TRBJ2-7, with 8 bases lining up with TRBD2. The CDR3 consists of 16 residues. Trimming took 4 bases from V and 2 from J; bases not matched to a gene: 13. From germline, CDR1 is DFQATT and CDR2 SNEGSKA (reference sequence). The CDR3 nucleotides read TGCAGTGCTAAAAGCCCCCTTAGCGGGGCTGCCTACGAGCAGTACTTC. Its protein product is CSAKSPLSGAAYEQYF.

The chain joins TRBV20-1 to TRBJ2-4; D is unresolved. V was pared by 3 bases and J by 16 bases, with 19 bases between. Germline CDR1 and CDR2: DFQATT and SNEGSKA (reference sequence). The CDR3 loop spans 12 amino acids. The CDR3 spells CSARALLGQPYF. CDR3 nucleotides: TGCAGTGCTAGGGCCCTTCTTGGGCAGCCATACTTC.

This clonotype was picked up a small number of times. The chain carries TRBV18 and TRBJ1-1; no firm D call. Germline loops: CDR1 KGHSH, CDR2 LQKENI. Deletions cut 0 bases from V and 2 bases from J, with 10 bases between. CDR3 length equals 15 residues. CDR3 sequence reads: CASSPPAGYNTEAFF. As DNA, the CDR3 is TGTGCCAGCTCACCACCGGCGGGGTACAACACTGAAGCTTTCTTT.

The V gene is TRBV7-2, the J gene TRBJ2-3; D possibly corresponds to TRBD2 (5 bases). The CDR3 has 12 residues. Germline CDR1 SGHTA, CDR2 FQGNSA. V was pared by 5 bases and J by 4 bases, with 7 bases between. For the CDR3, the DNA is TGTGCCAGCAGCCAACTAGCAGATACGCAGTATTTT. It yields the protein CASSQLADTQYF.

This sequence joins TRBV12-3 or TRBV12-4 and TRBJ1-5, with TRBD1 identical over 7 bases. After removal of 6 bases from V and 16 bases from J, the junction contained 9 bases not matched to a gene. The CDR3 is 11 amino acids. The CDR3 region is CASSTTGPIHF. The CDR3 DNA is TGTGCCAGCAGCACGACAGGGCCAATTCATTTT.

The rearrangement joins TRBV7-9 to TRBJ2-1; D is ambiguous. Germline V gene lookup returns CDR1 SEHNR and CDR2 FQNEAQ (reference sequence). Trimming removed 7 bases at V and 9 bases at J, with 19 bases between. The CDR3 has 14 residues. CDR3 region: CASNPSRAAVEQFF. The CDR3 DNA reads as TGTGCCAGCAATCCCTCCCGTGCGGCTGTTGAGCAGTTCTTC.